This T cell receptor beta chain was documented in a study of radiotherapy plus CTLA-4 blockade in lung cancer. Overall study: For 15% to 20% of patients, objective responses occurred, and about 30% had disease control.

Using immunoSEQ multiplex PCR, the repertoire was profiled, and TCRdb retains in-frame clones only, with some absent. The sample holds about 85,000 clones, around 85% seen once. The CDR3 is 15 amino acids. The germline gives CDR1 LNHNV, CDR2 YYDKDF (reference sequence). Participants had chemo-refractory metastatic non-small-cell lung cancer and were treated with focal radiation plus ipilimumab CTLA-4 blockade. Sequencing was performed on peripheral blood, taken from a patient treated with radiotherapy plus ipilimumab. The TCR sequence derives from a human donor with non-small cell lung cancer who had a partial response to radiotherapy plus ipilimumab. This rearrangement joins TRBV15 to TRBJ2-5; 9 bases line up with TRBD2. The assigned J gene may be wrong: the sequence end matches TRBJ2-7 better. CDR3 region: CATSRGGRAVYEQYF. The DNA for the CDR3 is TGTGCCACCAGCAGAGGCGGGAGGGCTGTATACGAGCAGTACTTC.